This T cell receptor (beta chain) was identified during a study of T cell repertoires in cytomegalovirus infection. Study at large: It was recently identified HLA-C-restricted and well-studied HLA-B-restricted CMV epitopes that the study used. Both CMV infection and a matching HLA type were indicated by public TCR beta signatures.

CDR3 length: 15 residues. V lost 4 bases to trimming and J lost 1 base, with 11 bases between them. Germline lookup yields CDR1 SGHTA and CDR2 FQGNSA. Comments on this clonotype: Its antigen is as yet unknown.

TCRdb processed the reads anew with MiXCR; each CDR3 protein has one entry. The sample lists a few hundred thousand distinct CDR3 sequences; 40% were seen once. Overall study results and limits: Individuals carrying CMV plus the relevant HLA were identified by cumulative frequency of public TCR beta families. Ex vivo, HLA-C-restricted CMV-specific TCR beta clonotypes prevailed over the rest of the response.

The source of this sequence is a human donor in good health (CMV status not recorded). Some clones in this sample may be carry-over from other donors' samples. This chain uses TRBV7-2 with TRBJ1-5; D might be TRBD1 (5 bases). The input for sequencing was cultured PBMCs, taken from culture after CMV antigen stimulation. The CDR3 sequence is CASSSGGLSNQPQHF. CDR3 bases: TGTGCCAGCAGCTCGGGGGGATTGAGCAATCAGCCCCAGCATTTT.